This T cell receptor beta chain was captured by sequencing in a study of OX40 agonist ivuxolimab in advanced cancers. The assay was immunoSEQ multiplex PCR, and TCRdb's table has in-frame clones only and misses some. The sample has 9,500 to 15,000 clones, 85% to 90% seen once. Trimming shortened V by 4 bases and J by 4 bases, and 12 bases separated the two germline ends. The CDR3 has 14 amino acids. CDR1 is SGHAT and CDR2 is FQDESV in the germline V gene (reference sequence). V is TRBV11-1 and J is TRBJ2-3; possibly TRBD1 or TRBD2 for D (5 bases each). This receptor was identified in an adult with an advanced solid tumor such as melanoma, head and neck, liver or kidney cancer. The material sequenced was CD4+ or CD8+ T cells sorted from blood, taken in a trial of the OX40 agonist ivuxolimab. CDR3 loop: CASSSGQVPDTQYF. The CDR3 coding sequence is TGTGCCAGCAGCTCGGGGCAGGTTCCAGATACGCAGTATTTT.